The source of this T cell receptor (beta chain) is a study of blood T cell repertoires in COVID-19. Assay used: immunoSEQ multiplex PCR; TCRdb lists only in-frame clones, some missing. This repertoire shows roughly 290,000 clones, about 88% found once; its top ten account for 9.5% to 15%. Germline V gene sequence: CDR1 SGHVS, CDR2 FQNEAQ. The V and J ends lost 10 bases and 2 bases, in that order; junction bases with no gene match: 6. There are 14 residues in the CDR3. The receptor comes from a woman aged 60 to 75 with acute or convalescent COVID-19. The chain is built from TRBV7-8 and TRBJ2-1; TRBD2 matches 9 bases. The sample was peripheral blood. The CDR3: CATTVAGAYNEQFF. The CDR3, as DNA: TGTGCCACCACAGTAGCGGGAGCCTACAATGAGCAGTTCTTC. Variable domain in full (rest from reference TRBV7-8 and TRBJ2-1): GAGVSQSPRYKVAKRGQDVALRCDPISGHVSLFWYQQALGQGPEFLTYFQNEAQLDKSGLPSDRFFAERPEGSVSTLKIQRTQQEDSAVYLCATTVAGAYNEQFFGPGTRLTVL.